Included here is one TCR beta chain sequence, with context. What it recognizes is unknown. This record comes from a study of T cell responses to AZD1222 COVID-19 vaccine. Overall study results and limits: Every sample of the repertoires postdated the peak T cell response.

Data came from immunoSEQ multiplex PCR; TCRdb stores just in-frame clones and leaves some out. This sample carries 80,000 or so clones, about 85% of them seen once, and the ten largest clones take 1.5%. The sample consisted of peripheral blood, taken on day 0 of AZD1222 vaccination. This clonotype was obtained from an adult in good health.

The CDR3: CASRELTSLFYNEQFF. CDR3 nucleotide sequence: TGTGCCAGCAGAGAATTGACTAGCCTATTCTACAATGAGCAGTTCTTC. The chain recombines TRBV2 with TRBJ2-1, with 7 bases lining up with TRBD2. The J segment lost 3 bases and the V segment lost 6 bases, leaving 11 bases of the junction unmatched. Looked up from germline, CDR1 is SNHLY and CDR2 is FYNNEI. The CDR3 consists of 16 residues. Filled out from reference TRBV2 and TRBJ2-1, the complete variable domain reads EPEVTQTPSHQVTQMGQEVILRCVPISNHLYFYWYRQILGQKVEFLVSFYNNEISEKSEIFDDQFSVERPDGSNFTLKIRSTKLEDSAMYFCASRELTSLFYNEQFFGPGTRLTVL.